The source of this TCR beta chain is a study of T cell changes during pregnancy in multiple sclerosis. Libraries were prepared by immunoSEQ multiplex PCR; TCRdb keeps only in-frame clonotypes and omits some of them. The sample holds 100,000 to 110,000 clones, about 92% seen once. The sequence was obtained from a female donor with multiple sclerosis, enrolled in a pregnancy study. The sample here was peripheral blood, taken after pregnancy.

CDR3: CASSERASGGTDTQYF. The CDR3 DNA sequence: TGTGCCAGCAGTGAGAGGGCTAGCGGGGGCACAGATACGCAGTATTTT. This chain joins TRBV6-4 and TRBJ2-3, with 9 bases identical to TRBD2. Per the germline V gene, CDR1 is MRHNA and CDR2 is SNTAGT. This CDR3 spans 16 amino acids. V lost 3 bases, J lost 1 base, and 5 bases stayed unmatched.